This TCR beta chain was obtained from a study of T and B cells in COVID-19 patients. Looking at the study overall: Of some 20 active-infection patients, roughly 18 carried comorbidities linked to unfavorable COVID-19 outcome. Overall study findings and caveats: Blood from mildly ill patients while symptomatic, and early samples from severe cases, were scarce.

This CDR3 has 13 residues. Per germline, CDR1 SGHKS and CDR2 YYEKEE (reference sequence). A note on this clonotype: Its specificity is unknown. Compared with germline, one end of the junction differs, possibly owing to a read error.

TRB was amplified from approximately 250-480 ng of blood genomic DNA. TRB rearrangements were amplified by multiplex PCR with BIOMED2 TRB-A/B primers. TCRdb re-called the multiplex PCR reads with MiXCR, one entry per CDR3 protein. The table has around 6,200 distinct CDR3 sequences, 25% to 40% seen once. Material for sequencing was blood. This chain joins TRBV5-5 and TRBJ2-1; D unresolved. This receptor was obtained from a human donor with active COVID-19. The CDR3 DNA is TGCGCCAGCAGCACTGGTTATAAAGATGAGCAGTTCTTC. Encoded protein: CASSTGYKDEQFF. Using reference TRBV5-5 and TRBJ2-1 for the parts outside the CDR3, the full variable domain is DAGVTQSPTHLIKTRGQQVTLRCSPISGHKSVSWYQQVLGQGPQFIFQYYEKEERGRGNFPDRFSARQFPNYSSELNVNALLLGDSALYLCASSTGYKDEQFFGPGTRLTVL.